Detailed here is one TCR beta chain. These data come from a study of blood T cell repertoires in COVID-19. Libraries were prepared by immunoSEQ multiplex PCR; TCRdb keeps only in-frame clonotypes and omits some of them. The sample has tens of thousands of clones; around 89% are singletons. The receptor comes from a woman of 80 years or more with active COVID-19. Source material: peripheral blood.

The CDR3 spells CASGGVYNEQFF. CDR3 nucleotides: TGTGCCAGCGGGGGGGTATACAATGAGCAGTTCTTC. The V call is TRBV6-4, the J call TRBJ2-1; 7 nucleotides align to TRBD2. Trimming removed 8 bases from V and 4 bases from J; junction bases left unmatched: 2. CDR1 MRHNA and CDR2 SNTAGT come from the germline V gene. The CDR3 runs 12 residues.